This is a list of T cell receptor beta chains from one sample in a study of shared T cell receptors in the human thymus. Some clones are missing from TCRdb's copy, which holds only in-frame ones; the method was immunoSEQ multiplex PCR. The sample has about 380,000 clones; approximately 95% are singletons. The source material was thymocytes. The receptors come from a human donor. Each CDR3 is given with its conserved first and last residue. The D gene is left open where the match is weak. Only some rows state a clone size, as once, few, many or a class for expanded clones.

NA | TRBJ1-1 | TRBV10-3 | NA | TGTGCCATCAGTGAGTCCGGTGCTAACACTGAAGCTTTCTTT | CAISESGANTEAFF
NA | TRBJ2-1 | TRBV9 | TRBD2 | TGTGCCAGCAGCCCAACTAGCGGGCTGTACAATGAGCAGTTCTTC | CASSPTSGLYNEQFF
NA | TRBJ1-5 | TRBV30 | NA | TGTGCCTGGAGCGCCTCAGGGGATCAGCCCCAGCATTTT | CAWSASGDQPQHF
NA | TRBJ1-2 | TRBV6-1 | TRBD1 | TGTGCCAGCAGTGAAGGGGACAGGGGGTTGTATGGCTACACCTTC | CASSEGDRGLYGYTF
NA | TRBJ2-3 | TRBV15 | NA | TGTGCCACCAGCAGCCCCTGGCGGGCCCGAGGGGATACGCAGTATTTT | CATSSPWRARGDTQYF
NA | TRBJ1-5 | TRBV7-9 | NA | TGTGCCAGCAGCTTAGGGGCCAACCATCAGCCCCAGCATTTT | CASSLGANHQPQHF
NA | TRBJ2-1 | TRBV9 | NA | TGTGCCAGCAGCCTCAACAATGAGCAGTTCTTC | CASSLNNEQFF
NA | TRBJ2-1 | TRBV12-5 | TRBD2 | TGTGCTAGTGGTTTGGTGAGGGCTAGCGGGGACAATGAGCAGTTCTTC | CASGLVRASGDNEQFF
NA | TRBJ2-1 | TRBV7-2 | TRBD1 | TGTGCCAGCAGCCCCGCCAGGGGGCGGGGGCAGTTCTTC | CASSPARGRGQFF
NA | TRBJ1-2 | TRBV7-9 | NA | TGTGCCAGCTCCTGGGGGGGCCAAAACTATGGCTACACCTTC | CASSWGGQNYGYTF
NA | TRBJ2-3 | TRBV7-9 | NA | TGTGCCAGCAGTTCCCGTCCTGCCGATACGCAGTATTTT | CASSSRPADTQYF
NA | TRBJ2-2 | TRBV6-5 | NA | TGTGCCAGCAGTTATACCCCTGGCACCGGGGAGCTGTTTTTT | CASSYTPGTGELFF
NA | TRBJ1-1 | TRBV29-1 | NA | TGCAGCGAACGCCCACAGGGGAACACTGAAGCTTTCTTT | CSERPQGNTEAFF
NA | TRBJ2-7 | TRBV27 | NA | TGTGCCAGCAGTTTGACTGGGGGGCCCTACGAGCAGTACTTC | CASSLTGGPYEQYF
NA | TRBJ2-1 | TRBV11-2 | TRBD2 | TGTGCCAGCAGTTTGCCTCAGGGACTAGCGGGAAGTGGCAATGAGCAGTTCTTC | CASSLPQGLAGSGNEQFF
NA | TRBJ2-7 | TRBV5-8 | NA | TGTGCCAGCAGCTTGGATTGGGCGACCTACGAGCAGTACTTC | CASSLDWATYEQYF
NA | TRBJ2-2 | TRBV9 | NA | TGTGCCAGCAGCGCGGGGGGCGGCACCGGGGAGCTGTTTTTT | CASSAGGGTGELFF
NA | TRBJ1-2 | TRBV5-1 | TRBD1 | TGCGCCAGCAGCAGTGACAGGGGAATCAACTATGGCTACACCTTC | CASSSDRGINYGYTF
NA | TRBJ2-4 | TRBV11-2 | TRBD1 | TGTGCCAGCAGCTTAGAGGCAGGGGGCCGACTCGCCAAAAACATTCAGTACTTC | CASSLEAGGRLAKNIQYF
once | TRBJ1-2 | TRBV28 | NA | TGTGCCAGCAGTTTATCCACCCTTGGGAGGCCCTATGGCTACACCTTC | CASSLSTLGRPYGYTF
NA | TRBJ2-7 | TRBV6-5 | NA | TGTGCCATAGGGTACGAGCAGTACTTC | CAIGYEQYF
NA | TRBJ2-3 | TRBV7-2 | NA | TGTGCCAGCAGCGACCGCAGGACTCCCACAGATACGCAGTATTTT | CASSDRRTPTDTQYF
NA | TRBJ1-2 | TRBV15 | NA | TGTGCCACCAGGCGCAGGACCGTCTATGGCTACACCTTC | CATRRRTVYGYTF
once | TRBJ2-7 | TRBV5-4 | NA | TGTGCCAGCAGGGGGCCGGGGGCCTACGAGCAGTACTTC | CASRGPGAYEQYF
NA | TRBJ2-7 | TRBV20-1 | NA | TGCAGCGCACCCCGGGACCACGAGCAGTACTTC | CSAPRDHEQYF
NA | TRBJ1-3 | TRBV10-3 | TRBD1 | TGTGCCATCAGTGAAAGGGACAGGGAAAGCTCGGGCTCTGGAAACACCATATATTTT | CAISERDRESSGSGNTIYF
NA | TRBJ2-5 | TRBV5-1 | NA | TGCGCCAGCAGCCCGGGGGCCAGGGAGACCCAGTACTTC | CASSPGARETQYF
NA | TRBJ2-7 | TRBV29-1 | NA | TGCAGCGTTGTCAAATCCGGGTCCTACGAGCAGTACTTC | CSVVKSGSYEQYF
once | TRBJ2-7 | TRBV10-3 | TRBD1 | TGTGCCATCAGTGAGTCTTTTGGACAGGGACGGAGCGAGCAGTACTTC | CAISESFGQGRSEQYF
NA | TRBJ1-2 | TRBV7-3 | TRBD1 | TGTGCCAGCAGTCCGACAGGGGGCTATGGCTACACCTTC | CASSPTGGYGYTF
once | TRBJ1-5 | TRBV27 | NA | TGTGCCAGCAGTTTAGCACCGGGAAGTCAGCCCCAGCATTTT | CASSLAPGSQPQHF
NA | TRBJ2-1 | TRBV7-2 | NA | TGTGCCAGCAGCTTAGAGCGCAGCTCCTACAATGAGCAGTTCTTC | CASSLERSSYNEQFF
NA | TRBJ2-3 | TRBV10-2 | NA | TGCGCCAGCAGTGCTAGAGCAGATACGCAGTATTTT | CASSARADTQYF
NA | TRBJ2-7 | TRBV14 | NA | TGTGCCAGCAGCCAAGATCTCCTAACGGGCTACGAGCAGTACTTC | CASSQDLLTGYEQYF
NA | TRBJ2-7 | TRBV2 | NA | TGTGCCAGCAGCGGTCAGTCGAGCTCCTACGAGCAGTACTTC | CASSGQSSSYEQYF
NA | TRBJ1-4 | TRBV28 | NA | TGTGCCAGCAGTGAATTTCAAGCAACTAATGAAAAACTGTTTTTT | CASSEFQATNEKLFF
NA | TRBJ2-1 | TRBV7-2 | TRBD2 | TGTGCCAGCAGTCTACCTAGGAAGCGGGAGCTTAACTACAATGAGCAGTTCTTC | CASSLPRKRELNYNEQFF
once | TRBJ2-4 | TRBV28 | NA | TGTGCCAGCAGCCGTCAGGAGGGGACCAAAAACATTCAGTACTTC | CASSRQEGTKNIQYF
NA | TRBJ2-1 | TRBV19 | NA | TGTGCCAGTAGTATAGGTGCCGGTGTCAATGAGCAGTTCTTC | CASSIGAGVNEQFF
once | TRBJ2-7 | TRBV2 | TRBD2 | TGTGCCAGCAGTGAAGCGCAGTTAATAACCGCGGGGGGCGACTACGAGCAGTACTTC | CASSEAQLITAGGDYEQYF
NA | TRBJ2-2 | TRBV19 | TRBD1 | TGTGCCAGTAGTATAGAAGATAGGACAGGGACCACCGGGGAGCTGTTTTTT | CASSIEDRTGTTGELFF
NA | TRBJ1-1 | TRBV4-1 | NA | TGCGCCAGCAGCCGCAGGGAGAACACTGAAGCTTTCTTT | CASSRRENTEAFF
NA | TRBJ2-3 | TRBV29-1 | NA | TGCAGCGTTGGAGGGTTCACAGATACGCAGTATTTT | CSVGGFTDTQYF
NA | TRBJ2-3 | TRBV11-1 | TRBD2 | TGTGCCAGCAGCCCAAAGCGGGAGAGGGGTACAGATACGCAGTATTTT | CASSPKRERGTDTQYF
NA | TRBJ1-1 | TRBV14 | NA | TGTGCCAGCAGCCAAGATGGAGAACTCGGTGAGAACACTGAAGCTTTCTTT | CASSQDGELGENTEAFF